A selection of T cell receptor beta chains follows, all from one sample in a study of human T cells and chemical hapten exposure. TCRdb re-called the RACE reads with MiXCR, one entry per CDR3 protein. The profile shows some 70,000 distinct CDR3 sequences, about a tenth of them singletons. Source: whole blood, taken in connection with sensitization to the hapten diphenylcyclopropenone (DPC). These receptor sequences come from a woman in her forties or fifties with alopecia areata. Some clones in this sample may be carry-over from other donors' samples. CDR3s include the opening cysteine and the closing phenylalanine or tryptophan.

TRBV20-1,CSARETEISNQPQHF
TRBV18,CASSPPQGDTYNEQFF
TRBV29-1,CSVVFWDISSNEQYF
TRBV7-3,CASSLIQGLSGANVLTF
TRBV28,CASSNAGTGSYNEQFF
TRBV20-1,CSASQPGQHYNEQFF
TRBV6-5,CASSYRPYTTTNEKLFF
TRBV7-6,CASSIRLAGDSDTQYF
TRBV20-1,CSAREAGRENTEAFF
TRBV27,CASSSSSGQSYEQYF
TRBV7-8,CASSLSKDRSYEQYF
TRBV20-1,CSARIFSTGADTQYF
TRBV2,CASSPGRALYEQYF
TRBV11-2,CASSPRLGEETQYF
TRBV28,CASRLRTVDGYTF
TRBV14,CASSRTLAGVVEQFF
TRBV24-1,CATSRAFSYNEQFF
TRBV3-1,CASSQNPRPPLHF
TRBV12-5,CASVKGEMWTEAFF
TRBV29-1,CSVPTERLTEAFF
TRBV9,CASSVEDWDTQYF
TRBV5-8,CASSSRGLYGYTF
TRBV9,CASSDGTGLMEKLFF
TRBV25-1,CASSPGGTGETQYF
TRBV20-1,CSARVATNEKLFF
TRBV7-2,CASSGGLGQGIMSNQPQHF